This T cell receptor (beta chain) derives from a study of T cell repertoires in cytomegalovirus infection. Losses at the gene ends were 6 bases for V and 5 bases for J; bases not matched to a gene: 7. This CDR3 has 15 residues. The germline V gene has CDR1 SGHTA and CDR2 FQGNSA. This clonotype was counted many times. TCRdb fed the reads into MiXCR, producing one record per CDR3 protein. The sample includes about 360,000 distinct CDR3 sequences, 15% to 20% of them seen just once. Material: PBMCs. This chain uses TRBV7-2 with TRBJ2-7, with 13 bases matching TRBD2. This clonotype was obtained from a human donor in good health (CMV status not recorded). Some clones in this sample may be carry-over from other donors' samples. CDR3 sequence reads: CASRPTSGRIHEQYF. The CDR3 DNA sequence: TGTGCCAGCAGACCGACTAGCGGGAGGATCCACGAGCAGTACTTC.